Sequencing of this T cell receptor (beta chain) was carried out in a study of blood T cell repertoires in COVID-19. Background on the study: Some COVID-19 samples were acute and others convalescent; all came from the United States, Italy and Spain.

Patients at the Seattle site were enrolled during active infection and followed longitudinally. V dropped 6 bases and J dropped 2 bases, with 13 bases sitting between them. CDR1 is SGHTA and CDR2 is FQGNSA in the germline V gene. The CDR3 loop spans 14 amino acids. Under the authors' procedure: Estimation of nucleated cell counts relied on the amplification of reference gene primers. Clones were read by immunoSEQ multiplex PCR, and TCRdb kept only the in-frame ones, dropping some. V and J calls and clone size follow that table, whereas D and trimming were derived from the DNA. This table holds some 200,000 clones, about 88% found once.

The receptor was derived from a man aged 45-60 years with COVID-19, enrolled during active disease. The chain uses TRBV7-2 and TRBJ1-2, with D hard to call. Specimen: peripheral blood. In DNA form, the CDR3 reads TGTGCCAGCAGACCGTTTACGGGGAACTATGGCTACACCTTC. This translates into CASRPFTGNYGYTF.